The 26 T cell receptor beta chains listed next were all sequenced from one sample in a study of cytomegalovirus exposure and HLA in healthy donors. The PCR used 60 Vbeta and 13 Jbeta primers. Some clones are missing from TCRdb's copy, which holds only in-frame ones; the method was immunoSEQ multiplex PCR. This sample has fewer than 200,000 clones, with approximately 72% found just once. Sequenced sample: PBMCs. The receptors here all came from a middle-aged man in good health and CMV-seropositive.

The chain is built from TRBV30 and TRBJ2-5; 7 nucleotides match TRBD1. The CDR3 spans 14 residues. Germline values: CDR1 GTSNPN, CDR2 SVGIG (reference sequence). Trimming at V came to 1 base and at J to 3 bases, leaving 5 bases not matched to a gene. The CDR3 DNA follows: TGTGCCTGGAGTGGGGGACAGCCGAAAGAGACCCAGTACTTC. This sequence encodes CAWSGGQPKETQYF. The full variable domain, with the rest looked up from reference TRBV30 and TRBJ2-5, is SQTIHQWPATLVQPVGSPLSLECTVEGTSNPNLYWYRQAAGRGLQLLFYSVGIGQISSEVPQNLSASRPQDRQFILSSKKLLLSDSGFYLCAWSGGQPKETQYFGPGTRLLVL.

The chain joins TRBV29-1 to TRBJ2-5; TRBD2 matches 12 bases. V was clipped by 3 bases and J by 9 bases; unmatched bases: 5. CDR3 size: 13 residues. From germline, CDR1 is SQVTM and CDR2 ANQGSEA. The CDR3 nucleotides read TGCAGCGTTGACCGACTAGCGGGGGAGGCCCAGTACTTC. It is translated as CSVDRLAGEAQYF.

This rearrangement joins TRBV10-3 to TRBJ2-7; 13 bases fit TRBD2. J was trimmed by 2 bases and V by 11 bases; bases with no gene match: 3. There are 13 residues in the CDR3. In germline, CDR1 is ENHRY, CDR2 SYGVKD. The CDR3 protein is CAAGTSGAYEQYF. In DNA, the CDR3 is TGTGCCGCCGGGACTAGCGGGGCCTACGAGCAGTACTTC.

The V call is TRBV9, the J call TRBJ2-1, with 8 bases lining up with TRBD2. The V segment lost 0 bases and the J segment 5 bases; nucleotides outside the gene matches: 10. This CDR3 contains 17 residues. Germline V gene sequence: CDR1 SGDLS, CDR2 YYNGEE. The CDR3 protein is CASSVDLRGGPDNEQFF. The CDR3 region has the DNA TGTGCCAGCAGCGTAGATCTTCGGGGGGGGCCGGACAATGAGCAGTTCTTC.

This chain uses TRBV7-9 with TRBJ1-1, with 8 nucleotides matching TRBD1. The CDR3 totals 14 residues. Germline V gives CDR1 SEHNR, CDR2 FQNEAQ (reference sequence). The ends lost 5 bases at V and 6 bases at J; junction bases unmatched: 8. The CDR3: CASSLYRGWAEAFF. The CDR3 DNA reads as TGTGCCAGCAGCCTCTACAGGGGGTGGGCTGAAGCTTTCTTT.

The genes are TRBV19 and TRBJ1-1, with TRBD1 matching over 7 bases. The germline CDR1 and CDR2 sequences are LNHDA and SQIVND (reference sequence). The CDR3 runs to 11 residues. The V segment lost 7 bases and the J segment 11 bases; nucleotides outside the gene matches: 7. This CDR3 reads CASTDPRGAFF. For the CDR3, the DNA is TGTGCCAGTACCGATCCCAGGGGGGCTTTCTTT. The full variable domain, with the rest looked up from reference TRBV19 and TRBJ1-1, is DGGITQSPKYLFRKEGQNVTLSCEQNLNHDAMYWYRQDPGQGLRLIYYSQIVNDFQKGDIAEGYSVSREKKESFPLTVTSAQKNPTAFYLCASTDPRGAFFGQGTRLTVV.

Here the CDR3 reads CASSRAPRDYEQYF. Here the CDR3 DNA reads TGTGCCAGCAGCCGGGCCCCTCGGGACTACGAGCAGTACTTC. The rearrangement joins TRBV7-9 to TRBJ2-7, with D possibly TRBD2 on 5 matching bases. The CDR3 runs to 14 residues. In germline, CDR1 is SEHNR, CDR2 FQNEAQ (reference sequence). V gave up 5 bases and J gave up 3 bases, with 14 bases separating them. Full variable domain (missing parts from reference TRBV7-9 and TRBJ2-7): DTGVSQNPRHKITKRGQNVTFRCDPISEHNRLYWYRQTLGQGPEFLTYFQNEAQLEKSRLLSDRFSAERPKGSFSTLEIQRTEQGDSAMYLCASSRAPRDYEQYFGPGTRLTVT.

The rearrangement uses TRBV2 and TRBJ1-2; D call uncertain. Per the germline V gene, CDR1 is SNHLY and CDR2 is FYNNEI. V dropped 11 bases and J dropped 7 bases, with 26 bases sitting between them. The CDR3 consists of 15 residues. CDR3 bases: TGTGCCGCCCGAAGCCCGCTTCCGGGGAATGGTGGCTACACCTTC. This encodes CAARSPLPGNGGYTF.

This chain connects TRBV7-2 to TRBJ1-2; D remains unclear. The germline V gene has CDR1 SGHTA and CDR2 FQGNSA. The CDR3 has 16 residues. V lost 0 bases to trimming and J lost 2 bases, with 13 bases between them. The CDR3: CASSLALSILNYGYTF. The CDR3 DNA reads TGTGCCAGCAGCTTAGCTTTGAGCATACTAAACTATGGCTACACCTTC. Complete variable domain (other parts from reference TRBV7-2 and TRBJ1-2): GAGVSQSPSNKVTEKGKDVELRCDPISGHTALYWYRQSLGQGLEFLIYFQGNSAPDKSGLPSDRFSAERTGGSVSTLTIQRTQQEDSAVYLCASSLALSILNYGYTFGSGTRLTVV.

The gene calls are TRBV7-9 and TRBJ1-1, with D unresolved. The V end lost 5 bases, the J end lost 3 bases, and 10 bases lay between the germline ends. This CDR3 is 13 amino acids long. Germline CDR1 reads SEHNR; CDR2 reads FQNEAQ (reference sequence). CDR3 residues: CASSRYQDTEAFF. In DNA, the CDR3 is TGTGCCAGCAGCCGATATCAGGACACTGAAGCTTTCTTT.

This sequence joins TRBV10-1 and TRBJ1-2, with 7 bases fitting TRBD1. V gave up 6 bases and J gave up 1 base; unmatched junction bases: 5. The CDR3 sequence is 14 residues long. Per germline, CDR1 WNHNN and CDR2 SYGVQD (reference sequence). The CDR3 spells CASRLRTGNYGYTF. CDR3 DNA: TGCGCCAGCAGGCTCCGGACAGGTAACTATGGCTACACCTTC.

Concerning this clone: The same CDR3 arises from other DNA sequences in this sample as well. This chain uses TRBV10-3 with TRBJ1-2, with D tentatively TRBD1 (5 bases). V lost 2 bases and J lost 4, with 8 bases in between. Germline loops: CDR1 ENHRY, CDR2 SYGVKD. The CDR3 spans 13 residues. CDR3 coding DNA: TGTGCCATCAGTGAGGGTCAGGGCTATGGCTACACCTTC. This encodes CAISEGQGYGYTF.

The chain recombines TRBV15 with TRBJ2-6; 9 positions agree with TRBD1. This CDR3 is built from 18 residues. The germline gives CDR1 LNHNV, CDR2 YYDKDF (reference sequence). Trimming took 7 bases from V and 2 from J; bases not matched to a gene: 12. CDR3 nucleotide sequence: TGTGCCACCAACAAGAACAGGGGGCAGAGCCCTGGGGCCAACGTCCTGACTTTC. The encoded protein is CATNKNRGQSPGANVLTF.

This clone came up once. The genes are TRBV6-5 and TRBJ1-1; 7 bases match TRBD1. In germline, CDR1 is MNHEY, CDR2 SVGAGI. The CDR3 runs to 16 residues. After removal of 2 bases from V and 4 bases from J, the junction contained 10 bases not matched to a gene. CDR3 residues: CASSYPAGGKRTEAFF. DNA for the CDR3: TGTGCCAGCAGTTACCCCGCAGGGGGGAAGCGCACTGAAGCTTTCTTT.

The CDR3 coding sequence is TGTGCCAGCAGCTTTTACACTAGCGGGGATCAAGAGACCCAGTACTTC. Translated, it gives CASSFYTSGDQETQYF. V gene TRBV7-8 combines with J gene TRBJ2-5; TRBD2 aligns across 10 bases. The CDR3 spans 16 residues. Germline loops: CDR1 SGHVS, CDR2 FQNEAQ. Trimming cost V 3 bases and J 2 bases; bases outside gene matches: 6.

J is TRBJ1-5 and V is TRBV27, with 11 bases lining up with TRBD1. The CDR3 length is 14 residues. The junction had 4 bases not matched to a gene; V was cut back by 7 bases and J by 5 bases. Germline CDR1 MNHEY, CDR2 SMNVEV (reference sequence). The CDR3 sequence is CASTGTGGHQPQHF. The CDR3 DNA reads TGTGCCAGCACTGGGACAGGGGGGCATCAGCCCCAGCATTTT.

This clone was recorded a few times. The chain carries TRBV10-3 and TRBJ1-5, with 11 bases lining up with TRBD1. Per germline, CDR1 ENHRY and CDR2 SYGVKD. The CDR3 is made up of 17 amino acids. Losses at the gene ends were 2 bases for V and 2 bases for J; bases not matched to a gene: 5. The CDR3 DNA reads TGTGCCATCAGTGAGGTTTTGGGACAGGGGGGCAATCAGCCCCAGCATTTT. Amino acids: CAISEVLGQGGNQPQHF.

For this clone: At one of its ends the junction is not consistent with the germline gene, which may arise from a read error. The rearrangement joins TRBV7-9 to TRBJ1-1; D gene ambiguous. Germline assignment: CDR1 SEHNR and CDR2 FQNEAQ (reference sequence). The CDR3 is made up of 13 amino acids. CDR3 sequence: CSSSLGSNTEAFF. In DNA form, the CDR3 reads TGTTCCAGCAGCTTAGGTTCAAACACTGAAGCTTTCTTT.

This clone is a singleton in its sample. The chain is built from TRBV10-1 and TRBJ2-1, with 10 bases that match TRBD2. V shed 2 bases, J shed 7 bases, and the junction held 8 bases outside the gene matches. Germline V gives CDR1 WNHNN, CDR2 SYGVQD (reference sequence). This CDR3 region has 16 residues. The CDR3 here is CASSEPVPGLANEQFF. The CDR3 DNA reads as TGCGCCAGCAGTGAGCCCGTCCCGGGACTAGCGAATGAGCAGTTCTTC.

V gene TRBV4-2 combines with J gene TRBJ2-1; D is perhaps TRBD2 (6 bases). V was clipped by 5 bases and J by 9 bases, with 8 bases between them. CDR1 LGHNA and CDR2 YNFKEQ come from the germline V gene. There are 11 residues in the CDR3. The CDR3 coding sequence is TGTGCCAGCAGCGTGGAGGGTGAGCAGTTCTTC. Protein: CASSVEGEQFF.

CDR3 in amino acids: CASSKTSGAIYEQYF. In DNA, the CDR3 is TGTGCCAGCAGTAAGACTAGCGGGGCGATCTACGAGCAGTACTTC. The chain joins TRBV6-5 to TRBJ2-7; TRBD2 agrees at 11 bases. V lost 5 bases to trimming and J lost 3 bases; unmatched junction nucleotides: 6. Per the germline V gene, CDR1 is MNHEY and CDR2 is SVGAGI. The CDR3 extends over 15 amino acids.

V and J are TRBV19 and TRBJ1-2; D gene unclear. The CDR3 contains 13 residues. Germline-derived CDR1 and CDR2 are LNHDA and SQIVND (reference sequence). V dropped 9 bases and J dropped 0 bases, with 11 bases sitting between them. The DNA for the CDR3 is TGTGCCAGCCGGGAGTTAACTAACTATGGCTACACCTTC. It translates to CASRELTNYGYTF.

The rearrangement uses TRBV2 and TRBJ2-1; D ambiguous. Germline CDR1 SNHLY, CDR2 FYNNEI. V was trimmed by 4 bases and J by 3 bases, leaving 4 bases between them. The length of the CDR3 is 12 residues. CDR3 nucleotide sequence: TGTGCCAGCAGTGGAGGCTACAATGAGCAGTTCTTC. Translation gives CASSGGYNEQFF.

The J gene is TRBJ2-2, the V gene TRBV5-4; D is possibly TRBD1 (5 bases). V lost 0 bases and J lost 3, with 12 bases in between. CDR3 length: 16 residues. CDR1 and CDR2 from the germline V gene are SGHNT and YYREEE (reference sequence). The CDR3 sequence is CASSLVPGKDTGELFF. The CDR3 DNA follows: TGTGCCAGCAGCTTGGTTCCAGGGAAGGACACCGGGGAGCTGTTTTTT.

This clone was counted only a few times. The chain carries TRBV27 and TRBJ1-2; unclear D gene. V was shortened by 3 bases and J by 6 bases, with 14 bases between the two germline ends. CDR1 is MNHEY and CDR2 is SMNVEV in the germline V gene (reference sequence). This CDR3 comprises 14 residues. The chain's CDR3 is CASSFRWGADGYTF. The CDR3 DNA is TGTGCCAGCAGTTTTCGTTGGGGAGCGGATGGCTACACCTTC.

As DNA, the CDR3 is TGTGCCAGCTCACCCTCGACAGGGATGAACACTGAAGCTTTCTTT. This gives the protein CASSPSTGMNTEAFF. This chain links TRBV18 with TRBJ1-1; TRBD1 agrees at 7 bases. V was clipped by 3 bases and J by 0 bases; unmatched bases: 4. Germline loops: CDR1 KGHSH, CDR2 LQKENI. The CDR3 is made up of 15 amino acids.